This T cell receptor beta chain was recorded in a study of CD8 T cells in ankylosing spondylitis. Study findings and constraints: Prior work had noted some motif variants in reactive arthritis blood and synovial fluid.

This clonotype occurred many times. Its antigen is currently unknown. TCRdb redid the calling of the 5' RACE reads with MiXCR, one entry per CDR3 protein. The sample records approximately 240,000 distinct CDR3 sequences, roughly 10% being singletons. The source of this sequence is a male donor with ankylosing spondylitis or in good health (not recorded which). The sequenced sample consisted of blood, either unsorted or a sorted T cell fraction (not recorded which).

CDR3 in DNA: TGTGCCAGCAGTGGTCAGCACCAGCCTTTCTATGGCTACACCTTC. Its translation is CASSGQHQPFYGYTF. The chain combines TRBV7-2 with TRBJ1-2; D is undetermined. V was clipped by 6 bases and J by 4 bases, with 18 bases between them. Germline V gene data show CDR1 as SGHTA and CDR2 as FQGNSA. This CDR3 is 15 amino acids long.